Given below is one T cell receptor (beta chain) in context. Antigen unknown. The data stem from a study of identifying expanded T cells in peripheral blood. General study findings and limits: Approximately two-week clone count variance significantly increased as total template count grew. Differentially abundant clones: 0.95 to 1.5 between replicates, 16.4 at approximately 14 days, 19 at four.

The CDR3 loop spans 17 amino acids. Looked up from germline, CDR1 is PRHDT and CDR2 is FYEKMQ (reference sequence). The trim removed 8 bases at V and 5 bases at J, leaving 16 bases unmatched. This table comes from immunoSEQ multiplex PCR, and its TCRdb copy is limited to in-frame clones, with some not included. The sample lists 95,000 to 100,000 clones; 87% were seen once. Collection occurred without any documented infections or immune events in donors. The J gene is TRBJ2-1, the V gene TRBV13; 9 bases are shared with TRBD1. The sample comprised blood. The source of this sequence is a person aged 18 to 75 in good health. CDR3 amino acids: CASEAKATGGWHNEQFF. The CDR3, as DNA: TGTGCCAGCGAAGCAAAAGCAACAGGGGGCTGGCACAATGAGCAGTTCTTC.